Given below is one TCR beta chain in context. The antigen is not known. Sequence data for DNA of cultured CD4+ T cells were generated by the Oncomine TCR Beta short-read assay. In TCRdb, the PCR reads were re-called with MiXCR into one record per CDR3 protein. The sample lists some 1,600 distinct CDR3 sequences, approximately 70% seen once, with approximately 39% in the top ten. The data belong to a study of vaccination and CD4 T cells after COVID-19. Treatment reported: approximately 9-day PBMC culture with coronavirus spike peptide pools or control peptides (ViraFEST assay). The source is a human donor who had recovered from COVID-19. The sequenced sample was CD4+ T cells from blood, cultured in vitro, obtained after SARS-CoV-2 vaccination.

CDR3 region: CSAARDRGFYGYTF. CDR3 DNA: TGCAGTGCTGCACGGGACAGGGGGTTCTATGGCTACACCTTC. The chain combines TRBV20-1 with TRBJ1-2; 11 nucleotides align to TRBD1. J gave up 4 bases and V 5 bases, and 6 bases lay outside the gene matches. This CDR3 contains 14 residues. Germline V lookup: CDR1 DFQATT, CDR2 SNEGSKA (reference sequence).